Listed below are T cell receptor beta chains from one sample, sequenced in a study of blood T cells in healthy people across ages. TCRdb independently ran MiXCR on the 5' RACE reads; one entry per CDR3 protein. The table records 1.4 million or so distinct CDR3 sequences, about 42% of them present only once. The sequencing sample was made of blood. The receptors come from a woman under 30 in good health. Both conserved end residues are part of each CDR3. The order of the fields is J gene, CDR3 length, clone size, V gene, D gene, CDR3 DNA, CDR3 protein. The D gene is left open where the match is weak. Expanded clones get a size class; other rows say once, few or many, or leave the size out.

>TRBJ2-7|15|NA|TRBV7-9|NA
TGTGCCAGCAGCTTCCCTCTCGGGCCCTCCTACGAGCAGTACTTC
CASSFPLGPSYEQYF
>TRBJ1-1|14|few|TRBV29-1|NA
TGCAGCGTAGAATCGAGACAGTCGAACACTGAAGCTTTCTTT
CSVESRQSNTEAFF
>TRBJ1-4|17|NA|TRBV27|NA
TGTGCCAGCAACACCTATCCCCCAGGGGTCTCGGGTGAAAAACTGTTTTTT
CASNTYPPGVSGEKLFF
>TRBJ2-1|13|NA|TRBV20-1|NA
TGCAGTGCTGGGGGGGCTAGCTACAATGGGCAGTTCTTC
CSAGGASYNGQFF
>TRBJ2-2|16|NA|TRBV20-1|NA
TGCAGTGCTAGAGATTGGGCCAAACCAGACACCGGGGAGCTGTTTTTT
CSARDWAKPDTGELFF
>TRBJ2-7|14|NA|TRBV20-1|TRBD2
TGCAGTGCCCCTCTAGCGGGAGCTTCCTACGAGCAGTACTTC
CSAPLAGASYEQYF
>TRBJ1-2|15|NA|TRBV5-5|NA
TGTGCCAGCAGCTTGGAAGGGGCCCTGAGCTATGGCTACACCTTC
CASSLEGALSYGYTF
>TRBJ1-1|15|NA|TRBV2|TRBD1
TGTGCCAGCATGGGATGGGACAGGGGGATTACTGAAGCTTTCTTT
CASMGWDRGITEAFF
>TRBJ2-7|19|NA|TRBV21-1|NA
TGTGCCAGCAGCAAAGCAAGACTAGCGGGAGGTGCAGAGGGCTACGAGCAGTACTTC
CASSKARLAGGAEGYEQYF
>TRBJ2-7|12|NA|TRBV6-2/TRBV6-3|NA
TGTGCCAGCAGTTACCGACTGGTCGAGCAGTACTTC
CASSYRLVEQYF
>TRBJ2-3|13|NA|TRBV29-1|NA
TGCAGCGTTGAAACCCTCCTCACAGATACGCAGTATTTT
CSVETLLTDTQYF
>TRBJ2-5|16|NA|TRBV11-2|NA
TGTGCCAGCAGCTTTTATGGGGGGAACCTCCAAGAGACCCAGTACTTC
CASSFYGGNLQETQYF
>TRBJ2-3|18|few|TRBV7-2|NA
TGTGCCAGCAGCTCCCAACAAGGACAGAGAGGGGGTACAGATACGCAGTATTTT
CASSSQQGQRGGTDTQYF
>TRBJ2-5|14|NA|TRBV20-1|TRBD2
TGCAGTGCCCAGACTAGCGTAATCTCCAATGAGCAGTACTTC
CSAQTSVISNEQYF
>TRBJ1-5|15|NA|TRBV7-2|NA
TGTGCCAGCAGCTTAATCTCAGGGACCAATCAGCCCCAGCATTTT
CASSLISGTNQPQHF
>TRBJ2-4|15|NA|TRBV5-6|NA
TGTGCCAGCAGCTCGCTGGGGGGCGTTGAAAACATTCAGTACTTC
CASSSLGGVENIQYF
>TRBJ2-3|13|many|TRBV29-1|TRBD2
TGCAGCGTTAGCGGGAGGTCCACAGATACGCAGTATTTT
CSVSGRSTDTQYF
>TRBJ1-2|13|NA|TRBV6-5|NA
TGTGCCAGCAGTTACAGAGAGTACAGTGGCTACACCTTC
CASSYREYSGYTF
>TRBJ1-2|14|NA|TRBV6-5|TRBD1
TGTGCCAGCAGTTACGTTGACAGGGGGCTTGGCTACACCTTC
CASSYVDRGLGYTF
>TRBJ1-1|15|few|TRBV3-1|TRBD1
TGTGCCAGCAGCCAACATGGACAGGTCCAAATAGGAGCTTTCTTT
CASSQHGQVQIGAFF
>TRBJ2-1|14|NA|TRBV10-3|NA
TGTGCCATCGGAGGGGGGGTTTCCTACGATGAGCAGTTCTTC
CAIGGGVSYDEQFF
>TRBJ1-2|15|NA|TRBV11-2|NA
TGTGCCAGCAGACATACTAGGGGGGCTCTCTATGGCTACACCTTC
CASRHTRGALYGYTF
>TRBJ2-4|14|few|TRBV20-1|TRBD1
TGCAGTGCTTTACAGGGGACAACCAAAAACATTCAGTACTTC
CSALQGTTKNIQYF
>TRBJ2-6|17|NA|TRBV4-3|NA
TGCGCCAGCAGCCAGTTTAATTTGTACTCTGGGGCCAACGTCCTGACTTTC
CASSQFNLYSGANVLTF
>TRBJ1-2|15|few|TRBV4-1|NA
TGCGCCAGCAGACAGAGACAGGACGAGGTTTATGGCTACACCTTC
CASRQRQDEVYGYTF
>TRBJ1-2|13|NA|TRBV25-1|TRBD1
TGTGCCAGCAGTGAAGACAGGGTTACGGGCTACACCTTC
CASSEDRVTGYTF
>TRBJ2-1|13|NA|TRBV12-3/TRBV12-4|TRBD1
TGTGCCAGCAGTGGGGGACAGGGGCATGAGCAGTTCTTC
CASSGGQGHEQFF
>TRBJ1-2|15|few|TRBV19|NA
TGTGCCAGTCGGTCGACGGGCAGGGGAACCTATGGCTACACCTTC
CASRSTGRGTYGYTF
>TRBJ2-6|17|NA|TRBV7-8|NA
TGTGCCAGCAGCTTACTCACAGGGCGCTCTGGGGCCAACGTCCTGACTTTC
CASSLLTGRSGANVLTF
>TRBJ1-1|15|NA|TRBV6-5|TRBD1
TGTGCCAGCAGTCCTGGGACAGGGATGAGCACTGAAGCTTTCTTT
CASSPGTGMSTEAFF
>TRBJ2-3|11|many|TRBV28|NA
TGTGCCAGCAGTTTACTAAATACGCAGTATTTT
CASSLLNTQYF
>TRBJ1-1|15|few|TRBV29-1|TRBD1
TGCAGCGTCCAGGGGGTTCGGCTTTCTACAACTGAAGCTTTCTTT
CSVQGVRLSTTEAFF
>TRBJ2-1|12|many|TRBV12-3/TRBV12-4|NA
TGTGCCAGCAGTTCCCATTACAATGAGCAGTTCTTC
CASSSHYNEQFF
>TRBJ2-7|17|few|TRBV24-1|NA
TGTGCCACCAGTGATTTGCATGGCAGTTGGGGCTCCTACGAGCAGTACTTC
CATSDLHGSWGSYEQYF
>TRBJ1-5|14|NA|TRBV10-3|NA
TGTGCCATCAGTGAGGCGGGGAGGAATCAGCCCCAGCATTTT
CAISEAGRNQPQHF
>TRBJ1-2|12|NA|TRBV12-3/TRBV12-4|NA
TGTGCCAGCAGTTTTGGATCGGGGACCTACACCTTC
CASSFGSGTYTF
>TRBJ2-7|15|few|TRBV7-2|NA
TGTGCCAGCAGCTTAGTAGTCGGCTCCTCCTACGAGCAGTACTTC
CASSLVVGSSYEQYF
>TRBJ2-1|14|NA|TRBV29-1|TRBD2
TGCAGCGTTGAGGCGGGAGGGACGTTCAGTGAGCAGTTCTTC
CSVEAGGTFSEQFF
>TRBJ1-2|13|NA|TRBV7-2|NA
TGTGCCAGCAGCGTAGGGGTATGGGGAGGCTACACCTTC
CASSVGVWGGYTF
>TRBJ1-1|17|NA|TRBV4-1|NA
TGCGCCAGCAGCCAAGGGACGGCCTACCGGATGAACACTGAAGCTTTCTTT
CASSQGTAYRMNTEAFF
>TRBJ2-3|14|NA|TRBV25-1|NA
TGTGCCAGCAGCTTTAACAGGGAGGCAGATACGCAGTATTTT
CASSFNREADTQYF
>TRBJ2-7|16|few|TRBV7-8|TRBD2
TGTGCCAGCAGCAACCTAGCGGGGGACCTCCGAAACGAGCAGTACTTC
CASSNLAGDLRNEQYF
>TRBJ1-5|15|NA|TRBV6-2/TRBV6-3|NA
TGTGCCAGCAGTTACTCAGACAGGCGCAATCAGCCCCAGCATTTT
CASSYSDRRNQPQHF
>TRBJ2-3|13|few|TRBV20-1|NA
TGCAGTGCTAGAGCGGTGGGTCTCGATACGCAGTATTTT
CSARAVGLDTQYF
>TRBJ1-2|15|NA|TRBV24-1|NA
TGTGCCACCAGTGATTTGGGGGCCAGCGGATACAGCTACACCTTC
CATSDLGASGYSYTF
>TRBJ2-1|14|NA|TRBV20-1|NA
TGCAGTGTTAGCCCAGGGGTAACTTACAATGAGCAGTTCTTC
CSVSPGVTYNEQFF
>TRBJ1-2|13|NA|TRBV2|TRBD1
TGTGCCAGCAGGAGGGGGCAGAACTATGGCTACACCTTC
CASRRGQNYGYTF